These 21 T cell receptor beta chains were sequenced from one sample in a study of blood T cells in healthy people across ages. A second PCR of about 7 to 12 cycles used a sample-barcoded 5' primer and a J-beta primer mix. MiXCR, run by TCRdb on the 5' RACE reads, gives a single entry per CDR3 protein. The table includes over 950,000 distinct CDR3 sequences, around two fifths detected once. Sequencing used blood. These receptors were collected from a man younger than 35 in good health.

This chain joins TRBV4-1 and TRBJ2-2; perhaps TRBD2 as D (5 bases). The CDR3 is 16 residues long. The germline CDR1 and CDR2 sequences are MGHRA and YSYEKL. V was trimmed by 1 base and J by 3 bases, leaving 12 bases between them. The CDR3 DNA is TGCGCCAGCAGCCAAGGTTGGGAGTTGGACACCGGGGAGCTGTTTTTT. Protein sequence: CASSQGWELDTGELFF.

This rearrangement joins TRBV14 to TRBJ2-5; 8 nucleotides align to TRBD1. The end of the DNA aligns better with TRBJ2-7, so the J call may be wrong. The CDR3 has 15 residues. Per germline, CDR1 SGHDN and CDR2 FVKESK. CDR3 amino acids: CASSQDRGLKYEQYF. The CDR3 DNA reads TGTGCCAGCAGCCAAGACAGGGGGCTTAAGTACGAGCAGTACTTC.

This rearrangement joins TRBV13 to TRBJ1-2; D gene unclear. The length of the CDR3 is 15 residues. Germline values: CDR1 PRHDT, CDR2 FYEKMQ (reference sequence). V was trimmed by 3 bases and J by 0 bases, leaving 11 bases between them. CDR3 nucleotide sequence: TGTGCCAGCAGCTTGTTGGATAATACTAACTATGGCTACACCTTC. This sequence encodes CASSLLDNTNYGYTF. The variable domain in full, with the rest retrieved from reference TRBV13 and TRBJ1-2, is AAGVIQSPRHLIKEKRETATLKCYPIPRHDTVYWYQQGPGQDPQFLISFYEKMQSDKGSIPDRFSAQQFSDYHSELNMSSLELGDSALYFCASSLLDNTNYGYTFGSGTRLTVV.

The gene calls are TRBV6-5 and TRBJ1-1; 7 positions agree with TRBD1. CDR1 and CDR2 from the germline V gene are MNHEY and SVGAGI. The CDR3 consists of 11 residues. V shed 7 bases, J shed 7 bases, and the junction held 3 bases outside the gene matches. CDR3 in amino acids: CASIWDSEAFF. The CDR3 DNA sequence: TGTGCCAGCATATGGGACAGTGAAGCTTTCTTT.

This clonotype was seen only a few times. The rearrangement links TRBV13 to TRBJ1-5; unclear D gene. Germline V gene lookup returns CDR1 PRHDT and CDR2 FYEKMQ (reference sequence). This CDR3 region has 15 residues. Trimming cost V 0 bases and J 7 bases, with 13 bases left between them. In DNA form, the CDR3 reads TGTGCCAGCAGCTTAGGAGGGAGGATTGGGCAGCCCCAGCATTTT. The encoded protein is CASSLGGRIGQPQHF.

About this clonotype itself: An end of the junction does not agree with germline; a read error may underlie this. The CDR3, as DNA: TGTGCCAGCAGTGAGGATGCCGACTATGGCTACACCTTC. It yields the protein CASSEDADYGYTF. This chain joins TRBV10-3 and TRBJ1-2; no clear D. Germline V gene data show CDR1 as ENHRY and CDR2 as SYGVKD. The CDR3 loop spans 13 amino acids.

This clonotype was observed a few times. The junction and the germline gene differ at one end; a read error may be behind it. V gene TRBV20-1 combines with J gene TRBJ2-7; 11 nucleotides agree with TRBD1. The germline CDR1 and CDR2 sequences are DFQATT and SNEGSKA (reference sequence). CDR3 size: 14 residues. The CDR3 here is CSARGQGAHYEQYF. DNA of the CDR3: TGTAGTGCTAGAGGACAGGGGGCGCACTACGAGCAGTACTTC.

The V call is TRBV5-4, the J call TRBJ1-2; no clear D. This CDR3 has 14 residues. The ends were cut back, 1 base at V and 0 bases at J, with 7 bases in the middle. Germline CDR1 reads SGHNT; CDR2 reads YYREEE (reference sequence). The CDR3 region has the DNA TGTGCCAGCAGCTTGTTGACAACTAACTATGGCTACACCTTC. Amino acids: CASSLLTTNYGYTF.

This clonotype was observed a few times. This sequence joins TRBV20-1 and TRBJ1-2; tentative D call: TRBD1 (5 bases). The V and J ends lost 5 bases and 6 bases respectively, with 16 bases between them. This CDR3 region has 13 residues. Germline CDR1 reads DFQATT; CDR2 reads SNEGSKA (reference sequence). The CDR3 DNA reads as TGCAGTGCTTTGTTGGGACTTCCCCATGGCTACACCTTC. This encodes CSALLGLPHGYTF.

This clonotype has just one count. The rearrangement links TRBV30 to TRBJ2-3; 12 bases are shared with TRBD2. The germline CDR1 and CDR2 sequences are GTSNPN and SVGIG (reference sequence). CDR3 size: 15 residues. J lost 6 bases, V lost 5 bases, and 9 bases had no gene match. CDR3 bases: TGTGCCTGGGAGACTAGCGGGGGAACTTTGGATACGCAGTATTTT. It codes for CAWETSGGTLDTQYF.

This clonotype was seen at least ten times. The V call is TRBV20-1, the J call TRBJ2-7; TRBD1 is a possible D gene (6 bases). The ends were cut back, 5 bases at V and 4 bases at J, with 15 bases in the middle. The CDR3 runs 13 residues. Per the germline V gene, CDR1 is DFQATT and CDR2 is SNEGSKA (reference sequence). The CDR3 reads CSAPTGQMYEQYF. CDR3 nucleotides: TGCAGTGCTCCCACAGGGCAAATGTACGAGCAGTACTTC.

In the case of this clonotype: The junction differs from germline at one of its ends, possibly a read error. The rearrangement links TRBV20-1 to TRBJ2-7; D not resolved. The tail of the sequence fits TRBJ2-5 better, so the J call may be wrong. The germline gives CDR1 DFQATT, CDR2 SNEGSKA (reference sequence). This CDR3 is 12 amino acids long. The CDR3 here is CSASLVQGTQYF. The CDR3, as DNA: TGCAGTGCTAGTCTAGTCCAAGGGACCCAGTACTTC.

V gene TRBV5-1 combines with J gene TRBJ2-5, with TRBD1 matching over 7 bases. The CDR3 has 15 amino acids. After removal of 0 bases from V and 11 bases from J, the junction contained 13 bases not matched to a gene. Per the germline V gene, CDR1 is SGHRS and CDR2 is YFSETQ. CDR3: CASSLGTGLGRRQYF. DNA for the CDR3: TGCGCCAGCAGCTTGGGGACAGGTTTAGGACGACGGCAGTACTTC. Based on the CDR3 plus reference TRBV5-1 and TRBJ2-5, the full variable domain is KAGVTQTPRYLIKTRGQQVTLSCSPISGHRSVSWYQQTPGQGLQFLFEYFSETQRNKGNFPGRFSGRQFSNSRSEMNVSTLELGDSALYLCASSLGTGLGRRQYFGPGTRLLVL.

Comment on this clonotype: A much larger clone lies a single base off, so this may be a read error. This chain links TRBV5-1 with TRBJ2-7; tentatively, D is TRBD1 (6 bases). The germline V gene encodes CDR1 SGHRS and CDR2 YFSETQ. The CDR3 runs 15 residues. The germline V and J ends were trimmed by 1 base and 7 bases, with 18 bases remaining between them. CDR3 protein: CASSLSQGIYNEQYF. DNA for the CDR3: TGCGCCAGCAGCTTGAGCCAGGGGATCTACAATGAGCAGTACTTC. Supplemented by reference TRBV5-1 and TRBJ2-7, the full variable domain reads KAGVTQTPRYLIKTRGQQVTLSCSPISGHRSVSWYQQTPGQGLQFLFEYFSETQRNKGNFPGRFSGRQFSNSRSEMNVSTLELGDSALYLCASSLSQGIYNEQYFGPGTRLTVT.

This clonotype was counted many times. CDR3 DNA sequence: TGCAGCGGTGGACTAGCGGGGGTTGAGCAGTTCTTC. Residues: CSGGLAGVEQFF. The chain has TRBV29-1 and TRBJ2-1, with 13 bases lining up with TRBD2. V trimming: 7 bases; J trimming: 9 bases; junction bases outside the gene matches: 3. Germline V lookup: CDR1 SQVTM, CDR2 ANQGSEA. This CDR3 has 12 amino acids.

The V gene is TRBV27, the J gene TRBJ1-1, with 11 bases identical to TRBD1. The junction had 9 bases not matched to a gene; V was cut back by 4 bases and J by 11 bases. Germline lookup yields CDR1 MNHEY and CDR2 SMNVEV (reference sequence). The CDR3 consists of 14 residues. This chain's CDR3 is CASSSRTGGLTAFF. Here the CDR3 DNA reads TGTGCCAGCAGTTCCCGGACAGGGGGCTTAACGGCTTTCTTT.

In its sample, this clonotype was seen a few times. For the CDR3, the DNA is TGCAGTGCCCCGACGGGTATCCTGGGAGAAGCTTTCTTT. This translates into CSAPTGILGEAFF. The chain has TRBV20-1 and TRBJ1-1; no clear D. The V end was cut by 6 bases, the J end by 8 bases, with 19 bases between. The length of the CDR3 is 13 residues. Looked up from germline, CDR1 is DFQATT and CDR2 is SNEGSKA (reference sequence).

The chain is built from TRBV5-1 and TRBJ2-3; D possibly corresponds to TRBD2 (6 bases). The V gene lost 0 bases and the J gene lost 3 bases, with 14 bases spanning the gap. CDR1 is SGHRS and CDR2 is YFSETQ in the germline V gene. The CDR3 spans 16 residues. The CDR3 nucleotides read TGCGCCAGCAGCTTGGAACCCGAGACTAGAACAGATACGCAGTATTTT. Protein product: CASSLEPETRTDTQYF. The full variable domain, in which reference TRBV5-1 and TRBJ2-3 provide the parts outside the CDR3, is KAGVTQTPRYLIKTRGQQVTLSCSPISGHRSVSWYQQTPGQGLQFLFEYFSETQRNKGNFPGRFSGRQFSNSRSEMNVSTLELGDSALYLCASSLEPETRTDTQYFGPGTRLTVL.

Turning to this clonotype: A read error may be the cause here, since a much bigger clone is one base away. V usage is TRBV29-1 and J usage is TRBJ2-3; no clear D gene. Germline CDR1 reads SQVTM; CDR2 reads ANQGSEA. CDR3 length: 12 amino acids. The CDR3 DNA follows: TGCGGCGTTGAAGTGGGCACAGATACGCAGTATTTT. It encodes CGVEVGTDTQYF.

This clonotype was recorded a few times. This chain links TRBV9 with TRBJ1-1; D is unclear. The ends were cut back, 3 bases at V and 1 base at J, with 7 bases in the middle. The CDR3 loop spans 13 amino acids. Germline loops: CDR1 SGDLS, CDR2 YYNGEE. DNA of the CDR3: TGTGCCAGCAGCGCCTGGGGGAACACTGAAGCTTTCTTT. It codes for CASSAWGNTEAFF.

This chain uses TRBV7-9 with TRBJ2-2, with 10 nucleotides matching TRBD1. This CDR3 contains 16 residues. V was pared by 5 bases and J by 5 bases, with 8 bases of the junction left unmatched. Germline CDR1 reads SEHNR; CDR2 reads FQNEAQ (reference sequence). The CDR3 protein is CASSPGTGAMTGELFF. CDR3 coding DNA: TGTGCCAGCAGCCCAGGGACAGGGGCTATGACCGGGGAGCTGTTTTTT.